This paragraph reports one TCR beta chain. Antigen: not known. Trimming cost V 10 bases and J 0 bases; bases outside gene matches: 7. This CDR3 is 15 amino acids long. In germline, CDR1 is LNHDA, CDR2 SQIVND (reference sequence). This sample is drawn from a study of T cell responses to AZD1222 COVID-19 vaccine. General study points: Dominant at 160-218 and 743-854, vaccine-associated CD4 TCRs also spanned spike.

This table comes from immunoSEQ multiplex PCR, and its TCRdb copy is limited to in-frame clones, with some not included. The table shows around 28,000 clones, with around 80% occurring only once. The rearrangement links TRBV19 to TRBJ1-5; 9 bases match TRBD1. Sequences were derived from peripheral blood, sampled on day 0 of AZD1222 vaccination. This receptor was obtained from an adult in good health. This CDR3 reads CAIGTGFNSNQPQHF. The CDR3 nucleotides read TGTGCCATCGGGACAGGGTTCAATAGCAATCAGCCCCAGCATTTT.